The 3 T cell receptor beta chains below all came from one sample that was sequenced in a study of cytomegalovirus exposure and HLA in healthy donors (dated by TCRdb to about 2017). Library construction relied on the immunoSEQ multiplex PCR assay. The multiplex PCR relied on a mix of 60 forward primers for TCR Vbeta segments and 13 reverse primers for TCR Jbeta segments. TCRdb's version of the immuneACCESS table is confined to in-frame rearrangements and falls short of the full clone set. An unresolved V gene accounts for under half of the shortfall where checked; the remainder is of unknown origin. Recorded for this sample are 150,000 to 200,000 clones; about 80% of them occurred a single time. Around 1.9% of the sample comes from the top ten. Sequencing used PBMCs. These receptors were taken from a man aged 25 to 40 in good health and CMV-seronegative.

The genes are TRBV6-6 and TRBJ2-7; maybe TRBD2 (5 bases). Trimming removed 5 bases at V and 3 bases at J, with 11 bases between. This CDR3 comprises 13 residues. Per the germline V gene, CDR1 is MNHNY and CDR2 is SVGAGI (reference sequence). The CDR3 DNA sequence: TGTGCCAGCAGTCCCCCCACTAGCTACGAGCAGTACTTC. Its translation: CASSPPTSYEQYF.

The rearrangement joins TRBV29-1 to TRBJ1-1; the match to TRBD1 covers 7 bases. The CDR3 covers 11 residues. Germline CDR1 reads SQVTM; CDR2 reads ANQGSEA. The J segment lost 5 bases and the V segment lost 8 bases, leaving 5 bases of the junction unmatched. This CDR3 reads CSHDRATEAFF. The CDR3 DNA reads TGCAGCCACGACAGGGCTACTGAAGCTTTCTTT.

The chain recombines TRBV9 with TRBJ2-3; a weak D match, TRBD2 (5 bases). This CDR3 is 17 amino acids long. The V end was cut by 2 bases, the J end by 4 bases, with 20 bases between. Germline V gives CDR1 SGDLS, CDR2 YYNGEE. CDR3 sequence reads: CASSVWAALDGADTQYF. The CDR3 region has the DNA TGTGCCAGCAGCGTTTGGGCGGCCTTAGACGGGGCAGATACGCAGTATTTT.